These 2 T cell receptor beta chains share one sample of origin, sequenced in a study of blood T cell repertoires in COVID-19. Libraries were prepared by immunoSEQ multiplex PCR; TCRdb keeps only in-frame clonotypes and omits some of them. The table lists roughly 260,000 clones, approximately 87% of them singletons, with 2% to 2.5% in the top ten. Specimen: peripheral blood. These receptor sequences come from a woman aged 45-65 years with acute or convalescent COVID-19.

The chain employs TRBV6-2 or TRBV6-3 and TRBJ1-1, with 7 bases lining up with TRBD1. The germline gives CDR1 MNHEY, CDR2 SVGEGT. V trimming: 4 bases; J trimming: 5 bases; junction bases outside the gene matches: 13. This CDR3 has 16 residues. CDR3 bases: TGTGCCAGCAGTTCCCCGGGGCCCAGGGGGAGGACTGAAGCTTTCTTT. Its translation is CASSSPGPRGRTEAFF.

The V gene is TRBV28, the J gene TRBJ2-1, with 12 bases fitting TRBD2. CDR3 length equals 12 residues. Germline CDR1 and CDR2: MDHEN and SYDVKM. CDR3 amino acids: CAVLAGGAEQFF. The CDR3 bases are TGTGCAGTACTAGCGGGAGGAGCGGAGCAGTTCTTC.